One and the same sample provided the 22 T cell receptor beta chains below, sequenced in a study of blood T cells in healthy people across ages. The authors ran a second PCR of about 6 to 12 cycles using a sample-barcoded 5' primer and a J-beta primer mix. TCRdb reprocessed the 5' RACE reads with MiXCR, giving one entry per CDR3 protein. The table records about 640,000 distinct CDR3 sequences, under 65% of them present only once. Sequenced material: blood. These receptors originate from a man aged 55 to 70 in good health.

The CDR3 DNA sequence: TGTGCCAGCAGGGGCCCGGGGGTCTATAGCAATCAGCCCCAGCATTTT. Translating it yields CASRGPGVYSNQPQHF. The gene calls are TRBV12-3 or TRBV12-4 and TRBJ1-5, with a possible D match to TRBD1 (5 bases). The CDR3 runs to 16 residues. V was clipped by 6 bases and J by 0 bases, with 15 bases between them.

This clonotype was seen once. One junction end does not reproduce the germline sequence, and a read error may be involved. The rearrangement uses TRBV20-1 and TRBJ1-1, with D tentatively TRBD1 (5 bases). The CDR3 has 14 residues. CDR1 DFQATT and CDR2 SNEGSKA come from the germline V gene (reference sequence). Written as DNA, the CDR3 is TGCAGCGCTAGAGTTGGGGGGTCGAACACTGAAGCTTTCTTT. Protein product: CSARVGGSNTEAFF.

The chain uses TRBV20-1 and TRBJ2-6; maybe TRBD2 (7 bases). Germline V gene data show CDR1 as DFQATT and CDR2 as SNEGSKA (reference sequence). The germline V and J ends were trimmed by 7 bases and 4 bases, with 23 bases remaining between them. There are 17 residues in the CDR3. In DNA, the CDR3 is TGCAGTGTTAGGGGGGGCAGGATACGACCCGGGGCCAACGTCCTGACTTTC. Its translation: CSVRGGRIRPGANVLTF.

This clonotype was seen a handful of times. This sequence is one base from a far larger clone and is likely a read error. The J gene is TRBJ2-7, the V gene TRBV7-9; no clear D. The CDR3 contains 11 residues. Germline CDR1 reads SEHNR; CDR2 reads FQNEAQ (reference sequence). The CDR3 DNA reads as TGTGTCAGCAGCTTTTCCTACGAGCAGTACTTC. It specifies CVSSFSYEQYF.

Ten or more counts support this clonotype. V gene TRBV20-1 combines with J gene TRBJ2-1; TRBD2 aligns across 12 bases. With V trimmed by 4 bases and J by 8 bases, 18 bases remained unmatched. This CDR3 has 18 residues. Germline CDR1 DFQATT, CDR2 SNEGSKA (reference sequence). This CDR3 is CSANDFASGGVNGDEQFF. CDR3 sequence (DNA): TGCAGTGCTAACGATTTTGCTAGCGGGGGGGTGAACGGCGATGAGCAGTTCTTC.

The V and J genes are TRBV5-6 and TRBJ2-7; D is perhaps TRBD1 (5 bases). CDR1 is SGHDT and CDR2 is YYEEEE in the germline V gene. V was pared by 2 bases and J by 6 bases, with 12 bases between. The CDR3 is 13 residues long. The CDR3 region is CASSFNLGREQYF. The CDR3 DNA is TGTGCCAGCAGCTTTAACTTGGGGCGCGAGCAGTACTTC. Drawing the rest from reference TRBV5-6 and TRBJ2-7, the complete variable domain is DAGVTQSPTHLIKTRGQQVTLRCSPKSGHDTVSWYQQALGQGPQFIFQYYEEEERQRGNFPDRFSGHQFPNYSSELNVNALLLGDSALYLCASSFNLGREQYFGPGTRLTVT.

V gene TRBV10-2 combines with J gene TRBJ2-1, with D possibly matching TRBD2 (5 bases). The CDR3 has 15 amino acids. CDR1 and CDR2 (germline): WSHSY, SAAADI. Trimming took off 6 bases at V and 0 bases at J, with 12 bases between the two ends. In DNA, the CDR3 is TGCGCCAGCAGGGTGGGGAGTAGCTCCTACAATGAGCAGTTCTTC. Translated, it gives CASRVGSSSYNEQFF.

This clonotype was detected only once. Mismatch with germline at one junction end may stem from a read error. The chain carries TRBV24-1 and TRBJ2-7, with 8 bases matching TRBD2. Per germline, CDR1 KGHDR and CDR2 SFDVKD. This CDR3 contains 20 residues. The CDR3 loop is CVTSDLPPGGALGSYNEQYF. The CDR3 DNA follows: TGTGTCACCAGTGATTTGCCCCCCGGGGGGGCCCTGGGGTCCTACAATGAGCAGTACTTC.

V gene TRBV15 combines with J gene TRBJ2-3; a weak D match, TRBD2 (6 bases). Germline lookup yields CDR1 LNHNV and CDR2 YYDKDF (reference sequence). V lost 0 bases and J lost 1, with 8 bases in between. This CDR3 spans 15 amino acids. CDR3 residues: CATSRDSSGTDTQYF. The CDR3 DNA is TGTGCCACCAGCAGAGACTCTAGCGGCACAGATACGCAGTATTTT.

This rearrangement joins TRBV10-3 to TRBJ2-3; a weak D match, TRBD2 (6 bases). The germline gives CDR1 ENHRY, CDR2 SYGVKD. Trimming removed 11 bases from V and 0 bases from J, with 15 bases in between. The CDR3 runs 14 residues. CDR3 protein: CAHAAGPSTDTQYF. The CDR3 bases are TGTGCCCACGCCGCGGGGCCTAGCACAGATACGCAGTATTTT.

The chain combines TRBV28 with TRBJ2-6; 9 bases are shared with TRBD1. CDR1 is MDHEN, CDR2 SYDVKM, per germline. This CDR3 has 18 residues. The V gene end was trimmed by 7 bases and the J gene end by 2 bases; junction bases not matched to a gene: 12. CDR3 DNA: TGTGCCAGCAAACTAACCGGGACAGGGCTCACTGGGGCCAACGTCCTGACTTTC. This encodes CASKLTGTGLTGANVLTF.

This clonotype was seen once. The rearrangement uses TRBV5-5 and TRBJ1-4; perhaps TRBD1 as D (5 bases). Germline CDR1 SGHKS, CDR2 YYEKEE (reference sequence). Between the trimmed V and J ends, which lost 0 bases and 8 bases, there was a span of 11 bases. The CDR3 runs to 14 residues. The CDR3 DNA reads as TGTGCCAGCAGCTTGGTGGGGACTGCGGAAAAACTGTTTTTT. Translation: CASSLVGTAEKLFF.

The chain uses TRBV3-1 and TRBJ2-1; TRBD2 might be the D (6 bases). The V gene's germline CDR1 is LGHDT and CDR2 YNNKEL (reference sequence). V was trimmed by 1 base and J by 4 bases, leaving 8 bases between them. The length of the CDR3 is 14 residues. The CDR3 here is CASSQAGVYNEQFF. In DNA form, the CDR3 reads TGTGCCAGCAGCCAAGCGGGGGTTTACAATGAGCAGTTCTTC.

This clonotype was seen a handful of times. The chain joins TRBV7-2 to TRBJ2-5, with a tentative D call TRBD1 (5 bases). Germline values: CDR1 SGHTA, CDR2 FQGNSA. Trimming took 4 bases from V and 7 from J, leaving 16 bases between them. This CDR3 has 14 amino acids. DNA of the CDR3: TGTGCCAGCAGCTCCCAACGGCAAACAGGGACCCAGTACTTC. It translates to CASSSQRQTGTQYF. Drawing the rest from reference TRBV7-2 and TRBJ2-5, the complete variable domain is GAGVSQSPSNKVTEKGKDVELRCDPISGHTALYWYRQSLGQGLEFLIYFQGNSAPDKSGLPSDRFSAERTGGSVSTLTIQRTQQEDSAVYLCASSSQRQTGTQYFGPGTRLLVL.

This clonotype was seen a single time. The chain's CDR3 is CASSQSLPGQGFHEQFF. The CDR3 coding sequence is TGTGCCAGCAGCCAAAGTCTGCCGGGACAGGGGTTTCATGAGCAGTTCTTC. The genes are TRBV3-1 and TRBJ2-1, with 10 bases identical to TRBD1. J was trimmed by 8 bases and V by 2 bases; bases with no gene match: 12. The CDR3 is 17 residues long. The germline V gene has CDR1 LGHDT and CDR2 YNNKEL (reference sequence).

This clonotype showed up just once. The chain is built from TRBV6-1 and TRBJ2-3; 8 bases line up with TRBD1. This CDR3 region has 15 residues. Germline assignment: CDR1 MNHNS and CDR2 SASEGT. Unmatched junction bases numbered 6, after V lost 4 bases and J lost 3 bases. The CDR3 protein is CASSVTRTGTDTQYF. The CDR3 region has the DNA TGTGCCAGCAGTGTTACGAGGACAGGGACAGATACGCAGTATTTT.

This clonotype has a handful of counts. The rearrangement links TRBV27 to TRBJ1-2; D is possibly TRBD1 (5 bases). CDR3 size: 18 residues. Trimming took 2 bases from V and 4 from J, leaving 23 bases between them. CDR1 and CDR2 from the germline V gene are MNHEY and SMNVEV (reference sequence). The CDR3 DNA sequence: TGTGCCAGCAGTTTAGCGAAATCCACGGGGACTTGGTTCTATGGCTACACCTTC. Protein sequence: CASSLAKSTGTWFYGYTF.

V and J are TRBV9 and TRBJ2-7; tentatively, D is TRBD2 (6 bases). The germline V gene has CDR1 SGDLS and CDR2 YYNGEE. V shed 0 bases and J shed 1 base, with 11 bases lying between them. The CDR3 extends over 15 amino acids. The CDR3 nucleotides read TGTGCCAGCAGCGTAGCTGGCGGGGCGTCCTACGAGCAGTACTTC. Its protein product is CASSVAGGASYEQYF.

V usage is TRBV20-1 and J usage is TRBJ1-2, with D possibly being TRBD1 (5 bases). Germline V gene data show CDR1 as DFQATT and CDR2 as SNEGSKA (reference sequence). This CDR3 has 12 amino acids. V lost 3 bases and J 10 bases, leaving 15 bases between the germline ends. The CDR3 DNA sequence: TGCAGTGCTAGCCTATCCCGGGACTTCTACACCTTC. Its protein product is CSASLSRDFYTF.

The J gene is TRBJ1-2, the V gene TRBV6-5; possible D gene TRBD1, 6 bases. Germline V gene lookup returns CDR1 MNHEY and CDR2 SVGAGI. Trimming removed 6 bases from V and 3 bases from J, with 17 bases in between. The CDR3 is 15 residues long. The CDR3 DNA is TGTGCCAGCAGCTCCGGGGGGCAGGGCTACTATGGCTACACCTTC. This gives the protein CASSSGGQGYYGYTF.

This clonotype was observed a few times. This sequence joins TRBV11-1 and TRBJ2-7; D uncertain. The CDR3 covers 15 residues. Germline CDR1 SGHAT, CDR2 FQDESV (reference sequence). V was trimmed by 2 bases and J by 4 bases, leaving 15 bases between them. The CDR3: CASSLHSGNKYEQYF. The CDR3 DNA reads as TGTGCCAGCAGCTTACACTCGGGCAACAAATACGAGCAGTACTTC.

This chain uses TRBV7-2 with TRBJ2-1; 8 nucleotides align to TRBD2. J gave up 8 bases and V 2 bases, and 5 bases lay outside the gene matches. Germline CDR1 SGHTA, CDR2 FQGNSA. This CDR3 region has 14 residues. The CDR3 loop reads CASSLSGGGYEQFF. In DNA, the CDR3 is TGTGCCAGCAGCTTAAGCGGGGGAGGCTATGAGCAGTTCTTC.